What follows is one T cell receptor beta chain and its context. Its cognate antigen is unknown. This sample is drawn from a study of T cell responses to AZD1222 COVID-19 vaccine. General study points: The donors showed a predominance of white British ancestry and of females, with possible underestimation of clonal diversity.

With V trimmed by 5 bases and J by 0 bases, 5 bases remained unmatched. This CDR3 has 16 residues. Germline CDR1 reads SEHNR; CDR2 reads FQNEAQ (reference sequence). The protocol was immunoSEQ multiplex PCR, while the TCRdb copy is restricted to in-frame clones and leaves out a portion. The profile shows 45,000 to 60,000 clones, 70% to 90% of them singletons. This specimen consisted of peripheral blood, obtained on day 0 of AZD1222 vaccination. The rearrangement joins TRBV7-9 to TRBJ2-2; 8 bases are shared with TRBD2. This sequence originates from an adult in good health. CDR3 amino acids: CASSPIAGTNTGELFF. DNA for the CDR3: TGTGCCAGCAGCCCAATAGCGGGGACGAACACCGGGGAGCTGTTTTTT.